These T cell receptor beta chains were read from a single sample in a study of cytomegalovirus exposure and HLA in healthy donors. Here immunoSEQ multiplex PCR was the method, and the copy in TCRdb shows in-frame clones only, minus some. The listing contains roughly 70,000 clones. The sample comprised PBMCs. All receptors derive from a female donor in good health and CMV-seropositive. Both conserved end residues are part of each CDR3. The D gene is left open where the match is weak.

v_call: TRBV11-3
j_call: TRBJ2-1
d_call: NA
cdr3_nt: TGTGCCAGCAGCTTAGATGGTTCCCGAGGCGAGCAGTTCTTC
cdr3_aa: CASSLDGSRGEQFF

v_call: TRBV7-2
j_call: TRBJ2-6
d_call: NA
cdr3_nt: TGTGCCAGCAGCTCACACAGGGCCGGGGCCAACGTCCTGACTTTC
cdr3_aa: CASSSHRAGANVLTF

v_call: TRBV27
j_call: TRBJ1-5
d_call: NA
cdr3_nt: TGTGCCAGCAGTTTAGGGGCGGCCAATCAGCCCCAGCATTTT
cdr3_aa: CASSLGAANQPQHF

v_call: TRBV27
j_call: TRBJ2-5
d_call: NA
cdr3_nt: TGTGCCAGCAGTTCCACAGGGTATGTGGAGACCCAGTACTTC
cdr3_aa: CASSSTGYVETQYF

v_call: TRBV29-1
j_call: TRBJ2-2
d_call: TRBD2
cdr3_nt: TGCAGCGGTACACTAGCGGGGGGCGCCGGGGAGCTGTTTTTT
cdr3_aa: CSGTLAGGAGELFF

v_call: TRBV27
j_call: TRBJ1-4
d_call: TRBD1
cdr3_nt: TGTGCCAGCAGGGAGGCGGGACAGGGTCTTGAAAAACTGTTTTTT
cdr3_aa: CASREAGQGLEKLFF

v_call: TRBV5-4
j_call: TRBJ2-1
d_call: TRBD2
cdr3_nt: TGTGCCAGCAGCTTGAACCGACTAGCGGGAGGGAGGGATGAGCAGTTCTTC
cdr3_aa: CASSLNRLAGGRDEQFF

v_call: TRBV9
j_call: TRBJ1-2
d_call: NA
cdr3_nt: TGTGCCAGCAGCGCCGCTCAGGTACAGGACTATGGCTACACCTTC
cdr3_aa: CASSAAQVQDYGYTF

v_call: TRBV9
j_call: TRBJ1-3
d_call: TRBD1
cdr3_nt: TGTGCCAGCAGCGCGGGACAGGGGTTTGGAAACACCATATATTTT
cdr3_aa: CASSAGQGFGNTIYF

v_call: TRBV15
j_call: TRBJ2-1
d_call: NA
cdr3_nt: TGTGCCACCAGCAGAGCGGGAGTGGGCTACAATGAGCAGTTCTTC
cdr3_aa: CATSRAGVGYNEQFF

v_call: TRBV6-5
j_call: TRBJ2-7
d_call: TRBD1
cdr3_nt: TGTGCCAGCAGTACGACAGGGACAGCCTACGAGCAGTACTTC
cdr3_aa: CASSTTGTAYEQYF

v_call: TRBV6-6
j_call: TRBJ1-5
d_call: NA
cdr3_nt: TGTGCCAGCAGTTACGCAAGGGGGGGGCCTAATCAGCCCCAGCATTTT
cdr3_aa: CASSYARGGPNQPQHF

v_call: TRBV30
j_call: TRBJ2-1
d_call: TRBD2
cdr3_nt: TGTGCCTGGAGTGACCTAGCGGGGGACATCTACAATGAGCAGTTCTTC
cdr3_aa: CAWSDLAGDIYNEQFF

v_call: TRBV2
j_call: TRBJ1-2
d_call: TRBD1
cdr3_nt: TGTGCCAGCAGGACAGGGGGCGGTGGCTACACCTTC
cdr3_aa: CASRTGGGGYTF

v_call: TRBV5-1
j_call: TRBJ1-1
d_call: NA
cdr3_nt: TGCGCCAGCAGTCCTACTGAAGGGGGATATGAAGCTTTCTTT
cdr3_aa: CASSPTEGGYEAFF

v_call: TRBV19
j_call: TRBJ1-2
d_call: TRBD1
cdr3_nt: TGTGCCAGTAGTCCGCGGGACAGAAGCTATGGCTACACCTTC
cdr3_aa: CASSPRDRSYGYTF

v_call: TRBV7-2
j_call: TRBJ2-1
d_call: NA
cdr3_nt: TGTGCCAGCAGCGCAATAGGGGGACCAACCTTCAATGAGCAGTTCTTC
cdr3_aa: CASSAIGGPTFNEQFF

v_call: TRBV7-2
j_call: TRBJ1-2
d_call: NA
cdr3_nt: TGTGCCAGCAGCTTAGCGCCTGTACTATCTAACTATGGCTACACCTTC
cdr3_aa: CASSLAPVLSNYGYTF